Below, 10 T cell receptor beta chains from the same sample are listed, as sequenced in a study of T cells in women clearing cervical HPV infection. Profiling relied on immunoSEQ multiplex PCR, and the TCRdb table lists in-frame clones only, not all of them. The table lists 40,000 or so clones. The sequenced sample consisted of blood buffy coat. The receptor set was obtained from a woman between 18 and 70 years old with a cervical HPV16 infection that either progressed to CIN3+ or cleared (not recorded which).

Of note for this clone: The CDR3 end is not reached by the read, which stops 3 residues before it; the germline J gene fills it in. The gene calls are TRBV2 and TRBJ2-7; weak D call: TRBD1 (6 bases). V gave up 6 bases and J gave up 3 bases, with 9 bases separating them. Germline V gives CDR1 SNHLY, CDR2 FYNNEI. This CDR3 has 12 amino acids. CDR3 DNA, as far as it was read: TGTGCCAGCAGCCGGGACATCTACGAG. Translating gives CASSRDIYE. The whole CDR3 protein reads CASSRDIYEQYF.

Details on this clone: From the germline J gene comes the end of the CDR3, since the read stops 3 residues before it. The rearrangement uses TRBV2 and TRBJ1-2, with D possibly TRBD1 on 6 matching bases. The V gene's germline CDR1 is SNHLY and CDR2 FYNNEI. The length of the CDR3 is 16 residues. The CDR3 is CATKGMGRGMADTYTF. The DNA read from the CDR3 is TGTGCCACCAAGGGGATGGGCAGGGGAATGGCAGATACC.

With respect to this clone: The CDR3 end is not reached by the read, which stops 3 residues before it; the germline J gene fills it in. The V gene is TRBV20-1, the J gene TRBJ2-3; D unclear. Germline V gives CDR1 DFQATT, CDR2 SNEGSKA (reference sequence). The CDR3 loop spans 14 amino acids. CDR3 bases read: TGCAGTGCTGGCGGTCCCCCTCAGCGAGAGACG. This sequence encodes CSAGGPPQRET. The whole CDR3 protein reads CSAGGPPQRETQYF.

Concerning this clone: The CDR3 end is not reached by the read, which stops 3 residues before it; the germline J gene fills it in. This chain connects TRBV19 to TRBJ1-4; 9 bases agree with TRBD1. The CDR3 has 14 residues. CDR1 and CDR2 (germline): LNHDA, SQIVND (reference sequence). CDR3 sequence reads: CASSPGTGLTPLFF. The CDR3 bases that were read are TGTGCCAGTAGCCCCGGGACAGGGCTGACGCCA.

Turning to this clone: The observed sequence ends 3 residues before the CDR3 terminus, with the missing tail filled in from the germline J gene. The chain joins TRBV18 to TRBJ1-1; weak D call: TRBD1 (6 bases). The CDR3 sequence is 12 residues long. The germline V gene encodes CDR1 KGHSH and CDR2 LQKENI. CDR3 loop: CASSLNRDIAFF. Incomplete CDR3 DNA: TGTGCCAGCTCCCTTAACAGGGATATA.

Remarks on this clone: The read finishes 3 residues shy of the CDR3 end, and the germline J gene is used to complete it. The V gene is TRBV10-3, the J gene TRBJ2-3; D tentatively fits TRBD1 or TRBD2 (5 bases each). The CDR3 runs 15 residues. CDR1 and CDR2 from the germline V gene are ENHRY and SYGVKD. This CDR3 reads CAISPEGSSNQPQYF. The covered CDR3 bases are TGTGCCATCAGTCCTGAGGGGAGTAGCAATCAGCCG.

On this clone: The CDR3 end lies 3 residues beyond the end of the read and is filled in from the germline J gene. This chain joins TRBV7-3 and TRBJ1-2, with D possibly TRBD1 on 5 matching bases. Germline V lookup: CDR1 SGHTA, CDR2 FQGTGA. The CDR3 is 13 amino acids. CDR3 sequence reads: CASSCGGEGDYTF. CDR3 DNA, as far as it was read: TGTGCCAGCAGCTGCGGGGGAGAGGGTGAC.

Worth noting for this clone: With the read ending 3 residues before the CDR3 end, the germline J gene is used to fill in that end. The chain links TRBV2 to TRBJ1-1; D might be TRBD1 (5 bases). CDR1 is SNHLY, CDR2 FYNNEI, per germline. CDR3 length equals 14 residues. V was clipped by 3 bases and J by 1 base, with 9 bases between them. The covered CDR3 bases are TGTGCCAGCAGTGAGCAGGGCACGAACACTGAA. Its protein is CASSEQGTNTE. The full CDR3 sequence reads CASSEQGTNTEAFF.

In the case of this clone: The CDR3 goes on 3 residues after the read ends, and that part is filled in from the germline J gene. This chain links TRBV7-2 with TRBJ1-2; 9 bases fit TRBD1. Per the germline V gene, CDR1 is SGHTA and CDR2 is FQGNSA. The CDR3 loop spans 15 amino acids. Trimming cost V 4 bases and J 4 bases; bases outside gene matches: 7. The covered CDR3 bases are TGTGCCAGCAGCTACCAACAGGGGGCCGGCTATGGC. Translation gives CASSYQQGAGYG. The CDR3 in full is CASSYQQGAGYGYTF.

With respect to this clone: The read ends 3 residues shy of where the CDR3 ends; the end is completed using the germline J gene. V gene TRBV2 combines with J gene TRBJ2-7; D is undetermined. The V and J ends lost 7 bases and 4 bases respectively, with 11 bases between them. CDR1 is SNHLY and CDR2 is FYNNEI in the germline V gene. This CDR3 region has 12 residues. The CDR3 spells CASTPFGYEQYF. Partial CDR3 DNA: TGTGCCAGCACCCCGTTCGGGTACGAG.